The rows below give T cell receptor beta chains drawn from one sample of a study of blood T cell repertoires in COVID-19. Some clones are missing from TCRdb's copy, which holds only in-frame ones; the method was immunoSEQ multiplex PCR. This table holds about 370,000 clones, 89% found once. The source material was peripheral blood. These receptors all stem from a woman under 40 with COVID-19, enrolled during active disease. Both conserved end residues are part of each CDR3. A D gene is named only where the DNA matches it firmly. Size values are once, few and many counts, or a class for expanded clones, and some rows have none.

CASSGTSGSYEQFF	TGTGCCAGCAGCGGCACTAGCGGGAGCTATGAGCAGTTCTTC	TRBD2	TRBV9	TRBJ2-1	-
CAISEEDRVVNQPQHF	TGTGCCATCAGTGAAGAGGACAGGGTGGTCAATCAGCCCCAGCATTTT	TRBD1	TRBV10-3	TRBJ1-5	-
CASSLGQGAGNTIYF	TGTGCCAGCAGCTTAGGACAGGGGGCGGGGAACACCATATATTTT	TRBD1	TRBV7-2	TRBJ1-3	-
CASSPGTTYEQYF	TGTGCCAGCAGTCCGGGGACAACCTACGAGCAGTACTTC	-	TRBV5-4	TRBJ2-7	few
CATSETFGQGARNEQFF	TGTGCCACCAGTGAGACCTTCGGACAGGGGGCGCGGAATGAGCAGTTCTTC	TRBD1	TRBV24-1	TRBJ2-1	-
CASSLWAGYEKLFF	TGTGCCAGCAGTTTATGGGCAGGGTATGAAAAACTGTTTTTT	-	TRBV28	TRBJ1-4	-
CATSRPRGQGETQYF	TGTGCCACCAGCCGCCCCCGAGGACAGGGCGAGACCCAGTACTTC	TRBD1	TRBV15	TRBJ2-5	-
CASSFHRLNYGYTF	TGTGCCAGCAGTTTTCACAGGCTAAACTATGGCTACACCTTC	-	TRBV27	TRBJ1-2	-
CASSGQGGKTGELFF	TGTGCCAGCAGTGGACAGGGGGGAAAGACCGGGGAGCTGTTTTTT	TRBD1	TRBV2	TRBJ2-2	-
CAWSRGQPRISGGYTF	TGTGCCTGGAGTCGGGGACAGCCGAGGATAAGTGGAGGCTACACCTTC	TRBD1	TRBV30	TRBJ1-2	-
CVTRGQPVYEQYF	TGTGTCACCAGGGGACAGCCGGTCTACGAGCAGTACTTC	TRBD1	TRBV27	TRBJ2-7	-
CASSQDDLAGGYNEQFF	TGCGCCAGCAGCCAAGACGATCTAGCGGGGGGATACAATGAGCAGTTCTTC	TRBD2	TRBV4-3	TRBJ2-1	-
CADRRLDSYNEQFF	TGTGCCGATCGTCGATTAGACTCCTACAATGAGCAGTTCTTC	-	TRBV28	TRBJ2-1	few
CASSQTSGGTDTQYF	TGTGCCAGCAGCCAAACTAGCGGGGGCACAGATACGCAGTATTTT	TRBD2	TRBV3-1/TRBV3-2	TRBJ2-3	-
CASSQQTGTNYGYTF	TGTGCCAGCAGCCAACAGACAGGCACTAACTATGGCTACACCTTC	-	TRBV5-4	TRBJ1-2	few
CASSLDKREQFF	TGTGCCAGCAGCTTAGATAAGAGGGAGCAGTTCTTC	-	TRBV11-2	TRBJ2-1	-
CASSLRTGNSPLHF	TGCGCCAGCAGTCTTCGAACTGGTAATTCACCCCTCCACTTT	-	TRBV23-1	TRBJ1-6	-
CASSLDRDTDTQYF	TGCGCCAGCAGCTTGGACAGGGACACAGATACGCAGTATTTT	-	TRBV5-1	TRBJ2-3	once
CASSPSLAGAHNEQFF	TGTGCCAGCAGCCCATCTCTAGCGGGAGCCCACAATGAGCAGTTCTTC	TRBD2	TRBV7-2	TRBJ2-1	-
CASSPGQGVEKLFF	TGTGCCAGCAGCCCGGGACAGGGAGTGGAAAAACTGTTTTTT	TRBD1	TRBV5-8	TRBJ1-4	-
CASSLGTSGGTDTQYF	TGTGCCAGCAGCCTTGGGACTAGCGGGGGCACAGATACGCAGTATTTT	TRBD2	TRBV5-4	TRBJ2-3	-
CASSQDGRTGVETQYF	TGTGCCAGCAGCCAAGATGGGAGGACAGGGGTAGAGACCCAGTACTTC	TRBD1	TRBV3-1/TRBV3-2	TRBJ2-5	-
CASSANRQGSTGELFF	TGTGCCAGCAGCGCAAACCGACAGGGGTCCACCGGGGAGCTGTTTTTT	TRBD1	TRBV11-1	TRBJ2-2	-
CASSPPNNYGYTF	TGTGCCAGCTCACCACCCAATAACTATGGCTACACCTTC	-	TRBV18	TRBJ1-2	-
CASEGDYNEQFF	TGTGCCAGCGAGGGGGACTACAATGAGCAGTTCTTC	-	TRBV6-6	TRBJ2-1	-
CASSLDRGHTEAFF	TGTGCCAGCAGCTTGGACAGGGGGCACACTGAAGCTTTCTTT	TRBD1	TRBV5-4	TRBJ1-1	-
CASTRDSAQPQHF	TGTGCCAGCACAAGGGACTCGGCTCAGCCCCAGCATTTT	-	TRBV6-5	TRBJ1-5	-
CASSFDSSNQPQHF	TGTGCCAGCAGCTTCGACAGCAGCAATCAGCCCCAGCATTTT	-	TRBV7-2	TRBJ1-5	-
CASSYSGTSGANEQFF	TGTGCCAGCAGTTACAGTGGGACTAGCGGGGCCAATGAGCAGTTCTTC	TRBD2	TRBV6-2/TRBV6-3	TRBJ2-1	-
CASRASGGATDTQYF	TGTGCCAGCAGGGCTAGCGGGGGGGCCACAGATACGCAGTATTTT	TRBD2	TRBV7-9	TRBJ2-3	-
CATRESGVGNQPQHF	TGTGCCACTCGGGAATCCGGGGTCGGGAATCAGCCCCAGCATTTT	-	TRBV18	TRBJ1-5	few
CASSLGGRDTEAFF	TGTGCCAGCAGCTTAGGGGGCAGAGACACTGAAGCTTTCTTT	-	TRBV7-8	TRBJ1-1	-
CASSLGTSGPLDEQFF	TGTGCTAGCAGCCTAGGGACTAGCGGGCCTTTGGATGAGCAGTTCTTC	TRBD2	TRBV7-7	TRBJ2-1	-
CASSSVGTGHLQETQYF	TGTGCCAGCAGTTCGGTCGGTACAGGGCACCTCCAAGAGACCCAGTACTTC	-	TRBV28	TRBJ2-5	-
CAISDGTGSNEQFF	TGTGCCATCAGTGATGGGACAGGGTCCAATGAGCAGTTCTTC	TRBD1	TRBV10-3	TRBJ2-1	-
CASSIRGQFSSSYNEQFF	TGTGCCAGTAGTATTAGGGGACAGTTTTCTTCCTCCTACAATGAGCAGTTCTTC	TRBD1	TRBV19	TRBJ2-1	-
CDRPALPRTGVSLPDNEQFF	TGCGATCGACCGGCTCTCCCTCGGACAGGGGTGTCCCTTCCCGACAATGAGCAGTTCTTC	TRBD1	TRBV4-1	TRBJ2-1	-
CASSMGSTNEQFF	TGTGCCAGTAGTATGGGTAGCACGAACGAGCAGTTCTTC	-	TRBV19	TRBJ2-1	-
CATSDGRHDNQPQHF	TGTGCCACCAGTGATGGGCGACACGACAATCAGCCCCAGCATTTT	-	TRBV24-1	TRBJ1-5	-
CASRRGAGGSNEQFF	TGTGCCAGTCGAAGGGGAGCGGGGGGTTCCAATGAGCAGTTCTTC	TRBD2	TRBV2	TRBJ2-1	-
CASCLARVGELFF	TGTGCCAGCTGTCTAGCCCGGGTCGGGGAGCTGTTTTTT	-	TRBV6-5	TRBJ2-2	-
CASSSPLAGGPAGELFF	TGTGCCAGCAGCTCCCCACTAGCGGGGGGGCCCGCCGGGGAGCTGTTTTTT	TRBD2	TRBV7-9	TRBJ2-2	-